The present entry profiles one TCR beta chain with its context. The data were obtained in a study of blood T cells in healthy people across ages. CDR1 DFQATT and CDR2 SNEGSKA come from the germline V gene (reference sequence). This CDR3 is built from 13 residues. Deletions cut 3 bases from V and 2 bases from J, with 11 bases between. Alongside a J-beta primer mix, a sample-barcoded 5' primer served in a second PCR lasting roughly 6 to 11 cycles. One entry per CDR3 protein results from TCRdb running MiXCR on the 5' RACE reads. This sample has 1 million or so distinct CDR3 sequences, with approximately 26% found just once. These sequences were also reported in another study, on T cells of mothers and their children. That paper states: Per mother, over 9.5 million TCR beta CDR3 reads were obtained; per child, roughly 2.9 million. Thymic selection, a shaping force on TCR recombination output, acts similarly in related and unrelated pairs.

The sample was blood. The chain couples TRBV20-1 to TRBJ2-7, with D unresolved. This receptor was obtained from a girl aged 2-10 years in good health. DNA for the CDR3: TGCAGTGCTAGTCAGGTTTCCCCCTACGAGCAGTACTTC. Translated: CSASQVSPYEQYF.